This record covers a single T cell receptor beta chain. At the DNA level, this CDR3 is encoded by other sequences in the same sample as well. The J segment lost 4 bases and the V segment lost 4 bases, leaving 6 bases of the junction unmatched. This CDR3 contains 14 residues. Germline CDR1 SGHRS, CDR2 YFSETQ. The data derive from a study of shared clonotypes between healthy human individuals. Libraries were prepared by immunoSEQ multiplex PCR; TCRdb keeps only in-frame clonotypes and omits some of them. The sample gives roughly 2 million clones, approximately 96% of which show up once; roughly 0.13% is in the top ten.

This rearrangement joins TRBV5-1 to TRBJ2-7, with 9 positions matching TRBD1. This clonotype was obtained from a man younger than 30 in good health. Sequencing input: naive CD4+ T cells sorted from blood. Subset in this sample: CD45RA+ positively selected. CDR3 amino acids: CASSQDRGGYEQYF. The CDR3 nucleotides are TGCGCCAGCAGCCAGGACAGGGGAGGATACGAGCAGTACTTC. The complete variable domain, with remaining parts taken from reference TRBV5-1 and TRBJ2-7, reads KAGVTQTPRYLIKTRGQQVTLSCSPISGHRSVSWYQQTPGQGLQFLFEYFSETQRNKGNFPGRFSGRQFSNSRSEMNVSTLELGDSALYLCASSQDRGGYEQYFGPGTRLTVT.